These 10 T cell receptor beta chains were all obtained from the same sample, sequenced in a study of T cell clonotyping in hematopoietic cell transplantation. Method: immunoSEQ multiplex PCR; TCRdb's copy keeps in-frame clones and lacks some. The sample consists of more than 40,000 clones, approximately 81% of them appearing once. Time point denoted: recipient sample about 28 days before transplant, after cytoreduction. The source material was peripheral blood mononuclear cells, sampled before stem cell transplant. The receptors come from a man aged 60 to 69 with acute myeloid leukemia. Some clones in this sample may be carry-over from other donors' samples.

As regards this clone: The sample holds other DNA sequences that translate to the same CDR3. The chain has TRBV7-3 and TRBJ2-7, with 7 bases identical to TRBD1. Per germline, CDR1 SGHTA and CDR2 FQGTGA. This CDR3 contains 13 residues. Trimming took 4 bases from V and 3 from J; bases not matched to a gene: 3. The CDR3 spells CASSWDRGYEQYF. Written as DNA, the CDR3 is TGTGCCAGCAGCTGGGACAGAGGCTACGAGCAGTACTTC. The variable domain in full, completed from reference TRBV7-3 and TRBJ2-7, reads GAGVSQTPSNKVTEKGKYVELRCDPISGHTALYWYRQSLGQGPEFLIYFQGTGAADDSGLPNDRFFAVRPEGSVSTLKIQRTERGDSAVYLCASSWDRGYEQYFGPGTRLTVT.

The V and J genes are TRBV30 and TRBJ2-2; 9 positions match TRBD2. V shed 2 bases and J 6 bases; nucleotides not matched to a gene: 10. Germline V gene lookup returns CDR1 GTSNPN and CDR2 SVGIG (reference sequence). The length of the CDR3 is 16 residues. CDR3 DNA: TGTGCCTGGAGTTTCAAGGGACTAGCAAGGTCCGGGGAGCTGTTTTTT. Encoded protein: CAWSFKGLARSGELFF.

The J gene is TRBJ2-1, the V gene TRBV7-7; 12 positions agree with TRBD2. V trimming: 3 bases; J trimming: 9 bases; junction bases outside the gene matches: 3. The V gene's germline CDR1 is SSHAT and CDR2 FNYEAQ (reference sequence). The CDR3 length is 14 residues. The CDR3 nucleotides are TGTGCCAGCAGCTTCACTAGCGGGGGGCCTGAGCAGTTCTTC. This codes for CASSFTSGGPEQFF.

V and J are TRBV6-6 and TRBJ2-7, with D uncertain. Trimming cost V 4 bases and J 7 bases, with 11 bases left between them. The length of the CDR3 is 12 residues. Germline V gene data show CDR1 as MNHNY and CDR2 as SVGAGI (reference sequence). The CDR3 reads CASSSTPGEQYF. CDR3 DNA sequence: TGTGCCAGCAGTTCAACTCCCGGGGAGCAGTACTTC.

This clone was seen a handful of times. CDR3 DNA: TGTGCCACCAGCGGGGCGGGACAGGCAAACTATGGCTACACCTTC. It translates to CATSGAGQANYGYTF. J is TRBJ1-2 and V is TRBV15, with TRBD1 identical over 8 bases. Germline V gene lookup returns CDR1 LNHNV and CDR2 YYDKDF (reference sequence). This CDR3 comprises 15 residues. V lost 5 bases, J lost 2 bases, and 7 bases stayed unmatched.

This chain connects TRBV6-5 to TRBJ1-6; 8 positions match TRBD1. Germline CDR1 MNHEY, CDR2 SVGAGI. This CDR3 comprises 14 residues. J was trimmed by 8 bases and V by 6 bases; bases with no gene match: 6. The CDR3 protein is CASRSQGADSPLHF. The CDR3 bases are TGTGCCAGCAGAAGTCAGGGGGCGGATTCACCCCTCCACTTT.

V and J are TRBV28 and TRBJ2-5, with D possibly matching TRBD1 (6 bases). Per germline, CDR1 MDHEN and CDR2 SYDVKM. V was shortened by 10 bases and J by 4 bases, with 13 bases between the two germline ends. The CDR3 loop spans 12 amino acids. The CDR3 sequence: CATVRGGETQYF. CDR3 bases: TGTGCCACCGTCCGAGGGGGAGAGACCCAGTACTTC.

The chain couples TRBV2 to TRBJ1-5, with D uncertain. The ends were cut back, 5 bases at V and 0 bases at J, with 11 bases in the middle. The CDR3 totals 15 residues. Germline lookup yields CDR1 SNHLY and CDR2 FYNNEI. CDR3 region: CASSPRTDSNQPQHF. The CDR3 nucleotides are TGTGCCAGCAGTCCCCGGACGGATAGCAATCAGCCCCAGCATTTT.

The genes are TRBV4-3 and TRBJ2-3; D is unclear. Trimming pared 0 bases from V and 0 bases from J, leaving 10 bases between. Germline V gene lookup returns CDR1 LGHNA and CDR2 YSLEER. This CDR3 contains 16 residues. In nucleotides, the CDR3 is TGCGCCAGCAGCCAAGAGTTAGACTCTAGCACAGATACGCAGTATTTT. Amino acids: CASSQELDSSTDTQYF.

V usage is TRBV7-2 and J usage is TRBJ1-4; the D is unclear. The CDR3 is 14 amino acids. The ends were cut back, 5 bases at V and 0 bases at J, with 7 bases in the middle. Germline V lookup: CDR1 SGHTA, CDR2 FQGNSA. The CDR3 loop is CASSDTSTNEKLFF. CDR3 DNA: TGTGCCAGCAGCGACACCTCAACTAATGAAAAACTGTTTTTT.